The entry below describes one TCR beta chain. What it binds is unknown. This record comes from a study of T cell repertoires in cytomegalovirus infection. The study's findings and limits: It was HLA-C-restricted CMV-specific TCR beta clonotypes that dominated the response ex vivo.

TCRdb reprocessed the reads via MiXCR and lists one record per CDR3 protein. Of roughly 54,000 distinct CDR3 sequences listed, about 33% were seen once; the top ten hold just under 70%. The TCR was taken from a human donor in good health (CMV status not recorded). Some clones in this sample may be carry-over from other donors' samples. Sequencing was done on a sample of PBMCs, sequenced either directly or after in vitro stimulation (not recorded which).

Here the CDR3 reads CSAARDRTNTEAFF. CDR3 DNA: TGCAGTGCAGCCCGGGACAGGACGAACACTGAAGCTTTCTTT. The chain combines TRBV20-1 with TRBJ1-1; 8 bases map to TRBD1. Unmatched junction bases numbered 7, after V lost 6 bases and J lost 1 base. Germline loops: CDR1 DFQATT, CDR2 SNEGSKA (reference sequence). The CDR3 runs to 14 residues.